This paragraph reports one T cell receptor beta chain. Clones were sequenced by immunoSEQ multiplex PCR, and TCRdb holds only the in-frame ones, with some missing. Among 35,000 to 45,000 clones listed, 83% were seen once. The data originate from a study of OX40 agonist ivuxolimab in advanced cancers. The sample in question was CD4+ or CD8+ T cells sorted from blood, obtained in a trial of the OX40 agonist ivuxolimab. The TCR was taken from an adult with an advanced solid tumor such as melanoma, head and neck, liver or kidney cancer.

The CDR3 DNA reads TGTGCCAGCGAGACCGGGACAACTTATGGCTACACCTTC. Protein product: CASETGTTYGYTF. The chain is built from TRBV5-4 and TRBJ1-2; D possibly corresponds to TRBD1 (6 bases). The CDR3 consists of 13 residues. Between the trimmed V and J ends, which lost 7 bases and 5 bases, there was a span of 15 bases. Germline assignment: CDR1 SGHNT and CDR2 YYREEE (reference sequence).